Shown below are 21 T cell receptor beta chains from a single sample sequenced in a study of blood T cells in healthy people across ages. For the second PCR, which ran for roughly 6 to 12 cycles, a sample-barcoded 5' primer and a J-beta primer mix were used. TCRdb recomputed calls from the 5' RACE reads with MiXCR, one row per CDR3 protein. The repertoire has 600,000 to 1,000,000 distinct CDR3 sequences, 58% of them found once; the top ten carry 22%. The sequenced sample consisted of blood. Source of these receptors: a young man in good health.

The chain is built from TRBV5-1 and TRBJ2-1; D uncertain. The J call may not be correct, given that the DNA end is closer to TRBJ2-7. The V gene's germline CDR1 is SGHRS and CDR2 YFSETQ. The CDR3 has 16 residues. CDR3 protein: CASSLRPAGSYNEQYF. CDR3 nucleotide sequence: TGCGCCAGCAGCTTGAGGCCAGCTGGCTCCTACAATGAGCAGTACTTC.

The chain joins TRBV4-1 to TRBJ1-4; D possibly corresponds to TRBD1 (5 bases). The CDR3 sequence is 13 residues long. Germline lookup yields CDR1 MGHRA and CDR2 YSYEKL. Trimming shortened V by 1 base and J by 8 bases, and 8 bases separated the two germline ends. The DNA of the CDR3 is TGCGCCAGCAGCCAAGCGGAGGGGGAAAAACTGTTTTTT. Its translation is CASSQAEGEKLFF.

As DNA, the CDR3 is TGTGCCACCGCTTGGGGGGCGGCCAAAAACATTCAGTACTTC. As protein: CATAWGAAKNIQYF. This chain joins TRBV12-3 or TRBV12-4 and TRBJ2-4, with D possibly called TRBD1 or TRBD2 (6 bases each). This CDR3 region has 14 residues. Trimming took off 10 bases at V and 1 base at J, with 14 bases between the two ends.

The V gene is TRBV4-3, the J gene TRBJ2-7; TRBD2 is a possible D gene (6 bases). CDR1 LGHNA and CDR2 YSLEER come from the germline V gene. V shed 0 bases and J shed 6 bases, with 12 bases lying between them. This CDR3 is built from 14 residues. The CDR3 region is CASSQDGGFGEQYF. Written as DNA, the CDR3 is TGCGCCAGCAGCCAAGATGGGGGGTTCGGCGAGCAGTACTTC.

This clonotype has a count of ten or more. The CDR3 bases are TGCAGTGCTAGTAGGATTGACTACGACTACGAGCAGTACTTC. This translates into CSASRIDYDYEQYF. The chain combines TRBV20-1 with TRBJ2-7; possible D gene TRBD2, 5 bases. This CDR3 is 14 amino acids long. CDR1 is DFQATT, CDR2 SNEGSKA, per germline (reference sequence). V was clipped by 3 bases and J by 3 bases, with 15 bases between them.

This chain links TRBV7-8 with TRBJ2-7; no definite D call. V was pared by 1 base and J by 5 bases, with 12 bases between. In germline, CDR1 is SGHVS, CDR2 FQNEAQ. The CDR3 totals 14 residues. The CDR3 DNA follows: TGTGCCAGCAGCTTAGGAAGACCTGAGGACGAGCAGTACTTC. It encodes CASSLGRPEDEQYF.

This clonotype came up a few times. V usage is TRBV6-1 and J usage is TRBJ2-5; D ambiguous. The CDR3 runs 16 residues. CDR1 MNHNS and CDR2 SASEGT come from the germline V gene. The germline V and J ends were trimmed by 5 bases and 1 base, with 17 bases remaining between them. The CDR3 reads CASSPLANPGQETQYF. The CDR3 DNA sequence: TGTGCCAGCAGTCCTCTTGCGAACCCGGGCCAAGAGACCCAGTACTTC.

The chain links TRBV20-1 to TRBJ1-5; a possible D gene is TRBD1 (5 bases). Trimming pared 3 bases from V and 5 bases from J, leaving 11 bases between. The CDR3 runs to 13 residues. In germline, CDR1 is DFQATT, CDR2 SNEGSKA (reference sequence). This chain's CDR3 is CSASSTGDQPQHF. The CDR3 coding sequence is TGCAGTGCTAGTAGCACAGGTGATCAGCCCCAGCATTTT.

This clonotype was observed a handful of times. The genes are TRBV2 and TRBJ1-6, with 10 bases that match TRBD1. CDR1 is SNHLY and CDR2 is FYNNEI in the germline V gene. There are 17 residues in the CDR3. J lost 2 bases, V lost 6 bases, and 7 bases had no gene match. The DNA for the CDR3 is TGTGCCAGCAGCCGGACAGGGGGGGACACCTATAATTCACCCCTCCACTTT. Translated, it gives CASSRTGGDTYNSPLHF.

The CDR3: CASSLDGPLGQYF. CDR3 sequence (DNA): TGTGCCAGCAGCTTAGACGGGCCGCTTGGGCAGTACTTC. The chain is built from TRBV7-9 and TRBJ2-4; D uncertain. The CDR3 has 13 residues. V was pared by 1 base and J by 13 bases, with 14 bases between. Germline CDR1 and CDR2: SEHNR and FQNEAQ (reference sequence).

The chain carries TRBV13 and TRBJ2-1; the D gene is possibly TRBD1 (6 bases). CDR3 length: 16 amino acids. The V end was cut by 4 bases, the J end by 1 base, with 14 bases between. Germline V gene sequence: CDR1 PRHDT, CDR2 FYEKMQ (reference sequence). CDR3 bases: TGTGCCAGCAGCTCTATACAGGGCGCGTCCTACAATGAGCAGTTCTTC. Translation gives CASSSIQGASYNEQFF. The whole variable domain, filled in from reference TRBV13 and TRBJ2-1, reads AAGVIQSPRHLIKEKRETATLKCYPIPRHDTVYWYQQGPGQDPQFLISFYEKMQSDKGSIPDRFSAQQFSDYHSELNMSSLELGDSALYFCASSSIQGASYNEQFFGPGTRLTVL.

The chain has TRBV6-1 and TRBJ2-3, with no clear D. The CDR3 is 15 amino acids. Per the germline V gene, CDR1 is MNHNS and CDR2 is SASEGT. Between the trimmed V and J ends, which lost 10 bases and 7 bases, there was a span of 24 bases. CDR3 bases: TGTGCCATTGGCCGGGCTTCTGGGGTTCGACATACGCAGTATTTT. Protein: CAIGRASGVRHTQYF.

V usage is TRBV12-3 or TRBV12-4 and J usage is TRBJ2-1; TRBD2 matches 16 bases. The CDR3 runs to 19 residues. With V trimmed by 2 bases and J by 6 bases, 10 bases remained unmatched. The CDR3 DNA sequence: TGTGCCAGCAGTTTATATCCCGGGACTAGCGGGAGGGCCTTCAATGAGCAGTTCTTC. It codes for CASSLYPGTSGRAFNEQFF.

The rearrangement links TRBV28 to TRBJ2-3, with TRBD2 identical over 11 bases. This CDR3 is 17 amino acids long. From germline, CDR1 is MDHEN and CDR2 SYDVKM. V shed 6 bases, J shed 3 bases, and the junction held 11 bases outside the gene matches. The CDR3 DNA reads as TGTGCCAGCAGACATACCCTAGCGGGAGGAAGAACAGATACGCAGTATTTT. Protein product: CASRHTLAGGRTDTQYF.

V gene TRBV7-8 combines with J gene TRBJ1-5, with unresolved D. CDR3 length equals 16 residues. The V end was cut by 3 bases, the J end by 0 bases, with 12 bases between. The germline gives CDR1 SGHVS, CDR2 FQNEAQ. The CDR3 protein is CASSFSGQNSNQPQHF. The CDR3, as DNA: TGTGCCAGCAGCTTTAGCGGCCAGAATAGCAATCAGCCCCAGCATTTT.

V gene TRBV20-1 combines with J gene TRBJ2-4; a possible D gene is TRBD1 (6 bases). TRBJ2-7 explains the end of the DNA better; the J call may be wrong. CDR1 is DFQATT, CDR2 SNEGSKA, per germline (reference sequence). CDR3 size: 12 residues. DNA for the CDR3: TGCAGTGCTAGAGATCAGGACAGCGAGCAGTACTTC. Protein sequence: CSARDQDSEQYF.

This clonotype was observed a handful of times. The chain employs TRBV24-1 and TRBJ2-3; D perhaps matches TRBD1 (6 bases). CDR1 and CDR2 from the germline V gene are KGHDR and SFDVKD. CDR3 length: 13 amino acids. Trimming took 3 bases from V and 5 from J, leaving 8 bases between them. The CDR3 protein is CATSDNRVDTQYF. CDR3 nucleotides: TGTGCCACCAGTGATAACAGGGTAGATACGCAGTATTTT.

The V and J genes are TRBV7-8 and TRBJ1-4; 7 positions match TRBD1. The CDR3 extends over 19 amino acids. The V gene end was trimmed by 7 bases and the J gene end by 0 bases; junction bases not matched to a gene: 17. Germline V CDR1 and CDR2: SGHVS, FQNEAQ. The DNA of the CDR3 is TGTGCCAGCACCCTAACAGGGGCGAACGACCCTGCAACTAATGAAAAACTGTTTTTT. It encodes CASTLTGANDPATNEKLFF.

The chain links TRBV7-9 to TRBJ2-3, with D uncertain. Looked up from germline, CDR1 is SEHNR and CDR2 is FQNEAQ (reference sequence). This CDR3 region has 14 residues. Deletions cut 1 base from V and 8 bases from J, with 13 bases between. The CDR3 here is CASSLGTVLGTQYF. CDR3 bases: TGTGCCAGCAGCTTAGGAACAGTGCTTGGTACGCAGTATTTT.

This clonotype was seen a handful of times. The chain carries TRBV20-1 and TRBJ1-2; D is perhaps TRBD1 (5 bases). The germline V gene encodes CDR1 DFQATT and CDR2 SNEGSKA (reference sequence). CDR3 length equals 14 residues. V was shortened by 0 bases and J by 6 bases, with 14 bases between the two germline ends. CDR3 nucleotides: TGCAGTGCTAGAGATGGGGCGCCGAGGAATGGCTACACCTTC. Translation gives CSARDGAPRNGYTF.

The DNA of the CDR3 is TGTGCCAGCAGTCCTCTAGGATATACCTACGAGCAGTACTTC. It yields the protein CASSPLGYTYEQYF. The chain uses TRBV28 and TRBJ2-7; D gene unclear. CDR3 size: 14 residues. Between the trimmed V and J ends, which lost 5 bases and 2 bases, there was a span of 13 bases. The V gene's germline CDR1 is MDHEN and CDR2 SYDVKM.